One and the same sample provided the 5 T cell receptor beta chains below, sequenced in a study of Ad26.COV2.S vaccination and SARS-CoV-2 variants. Treatment described: some 20 received Ad26.COV2.S at low or high dose, single or two shots; 5 received placebo; per-sample allocation not given. Collection of the samples took place on day 63 after the first injection of vaccine or placebo. The data were produced by immunoSEQ multiplex PCR, yet TCRdb's version contains in-frame clones alone and is incomplete. This table holds about 410,000 clones, about 88% found once. Specimen: peripheral blood, collected in a trial of Ad26.COV2.S vaccine versus placebo. The receptors here all came from a person between 18 and 65 years old who received the Ad26.COV2.S COVID-19 vaccine or a placebo.

The rearrangement uses TRBV5-6 and TRBJ2-5; TRBD1 agrees at 7 bases. The V segment lost 3 bases and the J segment 4 bases; nucleotides outside the gene matches: 3. Germline V gene data show CDR1 as SGHDT and CDR2 as YYEEEE. The CDR3 contains 13 residues. The CDR3 here is CASSSRQGETQYF. The CDR3 DNA reads as TGTGCCAGCAGCTCTCGACAGGGAGAGACCCAGTACTTC.

V gene TRBV5-8 combines with J gene TRBJ1-5; no reliable D call. The CDR3 has 15 amino acids. The ends were cut back, 6 bases at V and 4 bases at J, with 17 bases in the middle. The germline V gene has CDR1 SGHTS and CDR2 YDEGEE. CDR3 sequence reads: CASTPRGLGNQPQHF. CDR3 DNA sequence: TGTGCCAGCACTCCGCGCGGGTTGGGGAATCAGCCCCAGCATTTT.

The V gene is TRBV18, the J gene TRBJ1-5; the D is unclear. V gave up 3 bases and J gave up 0 bases, with 9 bases separating them. CDR3 size: 15 residues. Germline assignment: CDR1 KGHSH and CDR2 LQKENI. The DNA of the CDR3 is TGTGCCAGCTCACCGTCCGTTAGTAGCAATCAGCCCCAGCATTTT. This codes for CASSPSVSSNQPQHF.

V gene TRBV30 combines with J gene TRBJ2-7; no clear D gene. The CDR3 extends over 11 amino acids. Germline V gives CDR1 GTSNPN, CDR2 SVGIG (reference sequence). Trimming took 2 bases from V and 6 from J, leaving 8 bases between them. DNA for the CDR3: TGTGCCTGGAGTCCTAACACCGAGCAGTACTTC. It is translated as CAWSPNTEQYF.

The chain recombines TRBV5-5 with TRBJ2-7; D is ambiguous. The CDR3 length is 14 residues. V dropped 4 bases and J dropped 6 bases, with 17 bases sitting between them. The germline V gene encodes CDR1 SGHKS and CDR2 YYEKEE (reference sequence). This CDR3 is CASSPSGSHFEQYF. In DNA, the CDR3 is TGTGCCAGCAGCCCCTCCGGGTCCCACTTCGAGCAGTACTTC.